The entry below describes one TCR beta chain. Its specificity is not known. This sample stems from a study of cytomegalovirus exposure and HLA in healthy donors. Findings and caveats of the study: First-cohort TCR clusters were later found to tend to co-occur in the approximately 120 validation repertoires. Researchers counted around 150 TCR beta chains as cytomegalovirus-associated.

CDR3 length equals 13 residues. Germline V gene data show CDR1 as MDHEN and CDR2 as SYDVKM. V lost 5 bases and J lost 4; bases outside the gene matches: 3. The donors were members of the roughly 120-subject validation cohort (separate from the roughly 700-subject first cohort). Assay used: immunoSEQ multiplex PCR; TCRdb lists only in-frame clones, some missing. The sample lists about 200,000 clones; 70% to 85% were seen once. Material for sequencing was PBMCs. The chain uses TRBV28 and TRBJ2-5; TRBD1 aligns across 8 bases. This TCR derives from a woman younger than 45 in good health and CMV-seropositive. CDR3 in amino acids: CASSRDRGETQYF. Here the CDR3 DNA reads TGTGCCAGCAGTCGCGACAGGGGAGAGACCCAGTACTTC.